This T cell receptor beta chain was recorded in a study of T cell repertoires in cytomegalovirus infection. Study summary: Recently described HLA-C-restricted plus well-studied HLA-B-restricted CMV epitopes were used. CMV infection plus the matching HLA type was flagged by public TCR beta signatures.

This clonotype was detected ten times or more. What it binds is unknown. TCRdb processed the reads anew with MiXCR; each CDR3 protein has one entry. The sample has approximately 100,000 distinct CDR3 sequences, about 30% seen once. The specimen comprised CD8+ T cells from cultured PBMCs, sampled from culture after CMV antigen stimulation. The TCR was taken from a human donor in good health (CMV status not recorded). Some clones in this sample may be carry-over from other donors' samples.

The CDR3 DNA follows: TGTGCCAGCATTTTACGTTCGGGGGTTGGGTACGAGCAGTACTTC. It yields the protein CASILRSGVGYEQYF. This chain joins TRBV6-5 and TRBJ2-7, with D maybe TRBD2 (6 bases). The V and J ends lost 7 bases and 4 bases respectively, with 20 bases between them. The length of the CDR3 is 15 residues. Per the germline V gene, CDR1 is MNHEY and CDR2 is SVGAGI.